Sequencing of this T cell receptor (beta chain) was carried out in a study of PD-1 blockade in classical Hodgkin lymphoma. Regarding the study as a whole: Whereas CD4+ TCR diversity had risen significantly by C4D1, CD8+ TCR diversity had not. Some patients began nivolumab under 1 year after ASCT. These patients were excluded from later analyses.

Clones were read by immunoSEQ multiplex PCR, and TCRdb kept only the in-frame ones, dropping some. The sample has about 20,000 clones; approximately 80% are singletons. In this sample, this clone is medium-sized. Its antigen remains unidentified. Time point meaning: cycle 4 day 1 (C4D1), after about 6 weeks of nivolumab. In every patient, relapse followed autologous stem cell transplantation, while exposure to brentuximab vedotin differed. This sequence was found in a human donor with classical Hodgkin lymphoma. The starting material was peripheral blood mononuclear cells (PBMCs), obtained before the fourth cycle of nivolumab.

The CDR3 DNA sequence: TGTGCCAGTAGTACCCCCGGCCAGGGCACTCAGCCCCAGCATTTT. Protein: CASSTPGQGTQPQHF. The chain uses TRBV19 and TRBJ1-5; D is perhaps TRBD1 (5 bases). Germline V gives CDR1 LNHDA, CDR2 SQIVND (reference sequence). The CDR3 consists of 15 residues. Trimming left V 4 bases short and J 6 bases short, with 16 bases between.